Described below is a single TCR beta chain sequence and its context. These data come from a study of blood T cell repertoires in COVID-19. Across the whole study: Both acute and convalescent COVID-19 samples were obtained from the United States, Italy and Spain. Nucleic acid was either cDNA or gDNA, and it came from T cells, B-cell-depleted T cells, or PBMCs.

In the original processing: Nucleated cell number was recorded as an estimate derived from reference gene primer amplification. Using immunoSEQ multiplex PCR, the repertoire was profiled, and TCRdb retains in-frame clones only, with some absent. The D gene and trimming were derived from the DNA, and the V and J assignments and clone size from that table. The sample has approximately 150,000 clones, approximately 84% seen once. CDR1 and CDR2 (germline): MNHEY, SVGAGI. The CDR3 spans 13 residues. V shed 6 bases, J shed 3 bases, and the junction held 2 bases outside the gene matches. The source material was peripheral blood. The source of this sequence is a human donor in a cohort sampled during active COVID-19. The genes are TRBV6-5 and TRBJ1-2, with TRBD1 matching 9 bases. CDR3 sequence reads: CASRQGADYGYTF. The CDR3 nucleotides read TGTGCCAGCAGACAGGGGGCTGACTATGGCTACACCTTC.